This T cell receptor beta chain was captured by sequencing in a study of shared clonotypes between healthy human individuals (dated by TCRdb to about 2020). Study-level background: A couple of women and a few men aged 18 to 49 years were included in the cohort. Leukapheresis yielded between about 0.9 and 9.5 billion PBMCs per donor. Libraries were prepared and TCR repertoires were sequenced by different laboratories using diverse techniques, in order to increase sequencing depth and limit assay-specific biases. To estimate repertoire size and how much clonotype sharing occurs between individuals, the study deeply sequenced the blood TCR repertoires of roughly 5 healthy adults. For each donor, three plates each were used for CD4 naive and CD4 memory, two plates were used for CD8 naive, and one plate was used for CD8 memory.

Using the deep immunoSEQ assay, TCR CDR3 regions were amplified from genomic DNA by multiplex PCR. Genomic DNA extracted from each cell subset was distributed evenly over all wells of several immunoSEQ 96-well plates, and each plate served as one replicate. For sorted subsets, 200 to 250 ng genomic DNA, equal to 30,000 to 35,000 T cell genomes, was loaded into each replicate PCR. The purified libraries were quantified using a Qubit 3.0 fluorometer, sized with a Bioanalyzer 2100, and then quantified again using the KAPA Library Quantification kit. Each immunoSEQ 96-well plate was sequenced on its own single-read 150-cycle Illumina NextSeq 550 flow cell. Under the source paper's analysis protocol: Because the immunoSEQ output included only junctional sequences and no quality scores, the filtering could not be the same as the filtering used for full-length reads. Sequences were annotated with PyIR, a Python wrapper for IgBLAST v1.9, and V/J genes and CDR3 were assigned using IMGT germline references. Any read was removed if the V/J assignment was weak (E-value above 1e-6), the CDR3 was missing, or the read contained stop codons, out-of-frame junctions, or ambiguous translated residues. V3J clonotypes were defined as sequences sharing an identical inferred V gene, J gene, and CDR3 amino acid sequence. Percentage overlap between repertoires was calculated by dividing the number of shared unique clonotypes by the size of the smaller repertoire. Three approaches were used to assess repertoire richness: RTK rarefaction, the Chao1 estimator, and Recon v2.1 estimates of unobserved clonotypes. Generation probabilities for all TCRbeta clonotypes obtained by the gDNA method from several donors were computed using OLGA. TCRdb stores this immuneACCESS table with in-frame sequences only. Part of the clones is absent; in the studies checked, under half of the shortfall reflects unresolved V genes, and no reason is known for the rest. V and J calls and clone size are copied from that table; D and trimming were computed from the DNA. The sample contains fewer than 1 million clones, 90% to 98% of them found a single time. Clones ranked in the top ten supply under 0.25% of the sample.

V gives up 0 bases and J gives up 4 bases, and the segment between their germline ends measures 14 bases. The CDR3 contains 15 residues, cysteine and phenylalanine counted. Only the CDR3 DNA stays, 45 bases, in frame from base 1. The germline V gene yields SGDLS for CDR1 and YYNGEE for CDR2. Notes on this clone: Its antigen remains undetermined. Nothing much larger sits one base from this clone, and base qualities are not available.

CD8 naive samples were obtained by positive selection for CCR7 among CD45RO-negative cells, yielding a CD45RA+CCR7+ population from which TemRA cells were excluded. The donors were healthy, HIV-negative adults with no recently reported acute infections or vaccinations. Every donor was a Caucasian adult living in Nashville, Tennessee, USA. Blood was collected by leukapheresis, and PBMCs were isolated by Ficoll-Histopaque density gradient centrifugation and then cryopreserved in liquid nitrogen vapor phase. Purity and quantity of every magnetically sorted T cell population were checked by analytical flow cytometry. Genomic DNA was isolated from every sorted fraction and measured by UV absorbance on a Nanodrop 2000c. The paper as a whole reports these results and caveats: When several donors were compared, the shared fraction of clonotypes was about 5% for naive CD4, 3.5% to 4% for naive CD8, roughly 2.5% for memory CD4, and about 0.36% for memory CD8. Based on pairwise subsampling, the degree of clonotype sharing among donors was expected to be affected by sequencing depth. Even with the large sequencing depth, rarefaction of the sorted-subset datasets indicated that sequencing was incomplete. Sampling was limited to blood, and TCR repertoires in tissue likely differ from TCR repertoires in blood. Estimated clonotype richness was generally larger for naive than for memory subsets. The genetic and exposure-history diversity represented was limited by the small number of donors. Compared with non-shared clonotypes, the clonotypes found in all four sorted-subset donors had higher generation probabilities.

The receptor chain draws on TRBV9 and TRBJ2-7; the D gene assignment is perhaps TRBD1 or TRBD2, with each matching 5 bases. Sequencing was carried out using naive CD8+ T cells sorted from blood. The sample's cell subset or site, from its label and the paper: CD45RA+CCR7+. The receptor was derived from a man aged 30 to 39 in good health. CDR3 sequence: CASSVGGADEYEQYF. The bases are TGTGCCAGCAGCGTAGGAGGGGCCGACGAATACGAGCAGTACTTC.